The 29 T cell receptor beta chains below come from one sample, sequenced in a study of cytomegalovirus exposure and HLA in healthy donors. The PCR contained 60 Vbeta and 13 Jbeta primers. TCRdb keeps only in-frame clones here, not all; method: immunoSEQ multiplex PCR. The profile covers around 280,000 clones, with around nine tenths appearing a single time and 2% to 3% taken by the ten largest. The specimen was PBMCs. The receptors shown here come from a woman aged 18 to 35 in good health and CMV-seronegative.

V and J are TRBV30 and TRBJ1-5; 7 bases match TRBD1. V dropped 4 bases and J dropped 7; count of bases not matched to a gene: 7. Looked up from germline, CDR1 is GTSNPN and CDR2 is SVGIG (reference sequence). The CDR3 sequence is 13 residues long. CDR3 region: CAWTGTDGQPQHF. CDR3 bases: TGTGCCTGGACCGGGACAGACGGACAGCCCCAGCATTTT.

The chain couples TRBV30 to TRBJ2-2; TRBD2 is a possible D gene (6 bases). The germline gives CDR1 GTSNPN, CDR2 SVGIG (reference sequence). This CDR3 has 14 residues. Trimming removed 3 bases at V and 2 bases at J, with 10 bases between. The CDR3, as DNA: TGTGCCTGGAGCCCGGGACTTAACACCGGGGAGCTGTTTTTT. This sequence encodes CAWSPGLNTGELFF. Drawing the rest from reference TRBV30 and TRBJ2-2, the complete variable domain is SQTIHQWPATLVQPVGSPLSLECTVEGTSNPNLYWYRQAAGRGLQLLFYSVGIGQISSEVPQNLSASRPQDRQFILSSKKLLLSDSGFYLCAWSPGLNTGELFFGEGSRLTVL.

This clone was seen only a few times. The J gene is TRBJ1-1, the V gene TRBV6-6; tentative D call: TRBD1 (5 bases). V lost 4 bases, J lost 3 bases, and 9 bases lay in between. The germline CDR1 and CDR2 sequences are MNHNY and SVGAGI (reference sequence). The CDR3 sequence is 13 residues long. CDR3 loop: CASSFKGYTEAFF. The CDR3 DNA follows: TGTGCCAGCAGTTTTAAGGGGTACACTGAAGCTTTCTTT.

The rearrangement joins TRBV11-1 to TRBJ2-5; 8 bases match TRBD1. Per the germline V gene, CDR1 is SGHAT and CDR2 is FQDESV (reference sequence). The CDR3 consists of 14 residues. V trimming: 6 bases; J trimming: 5 bases; junction bases outside the gene matches: 8. The CDR3 DNA sequence: TGTGCCAGCAGTTTGGACAGGGTTGGGGAGACCCAGTACTTC. Its translation is CASSLDRVGETQYF.

The V call is TRBV10-2, the J call TRBJ1-1; 7 bases align to TRBD1. CDR1 is WSHSY, CDR2 SAAADI, per germline. The CDR3 sequence is 14 residues long. V lost 6 bases and J lost 1; bases outside the gene matches: 5. The CDR3 sequence is CASRFGTANTEAFF. CDR3 nucleotides: TGCGCCAGCAGATTCGGGACAGCGAACACTGAAGCTTTCTTT.

A word on this clone: At the DNA level, this CDR3 is encoded by other sequences in the same sample as well. V is TRBV6-1 and J is TRBJ1-6, with D perhaps matching TRBD1 (6 bases). The CDR3 contains 14 residues. Looked up from germline, CDR1 is MNHNS and CDR2 is SASEGT. In nucleotides, the CDR3 is TGTGCAACAACAGGGCTATCCTATAATTCACCCCTCCACTTT. Its protein product is CATTGLSYNSPLHF.

The chain is built from TRBV6-1 and TRBJ1-2; possible D gene TRBD1, 5 bases. This CDR3 region has 14 residues. CDR1 MNHNS and CDR2 SASEGT come from the germline V gene. Deletions cut 5 bases from V and 8 bases from J, with 18 bases between. DNA of the CDR3: TGTGCCAGCAGTCCCGTCAGGGTGACTTGCGGCTACACCTTC. Its protein is CASSPVRVTCGYTF.

The chain is built from TRBV6-1 and TRBJ2-2; possible D gene TRBD1, 6 bases. CDR1 and CDR2 (germline): MNHNS, SASEGT. The length of the CDR3 is 18 residues. Trimming removed 1 base from V and 1 base from J, with 16 bases in between. CDR3 sequence: CASSEVIGGHGNTGELFF. In DNA, the CDR3 is TGTGCCAGCAGTGAAGTAATAGGGGGACATGGGAACACCGGGGAGCTGTTTTTT.

V is TRBV7-6 and J is TRBJ2-2; 10 bases map to TRBD2. Per germline, CDR1 SGHVS and CDR2 FNYEAQ. V shed 5 bases and J 7 bases; nucleotides not matched to a gene: 10. The CDR3 runs 16 residues. The CDR3 loop is CASSIRTSGDSGELFF. Written as DNA, the CDR3 is TGTGCCAGCAGCATAAGGACTAGCGGTGACAGCGGGGAGCTGTTTTTT. Drawing the rest from reference TRBV7-6 and TRBJ2-2, the complete variable domain is GAGVSQSPRYKVTKRGQDVALRCDPISGHVSLYWYRQALGQGPEFLTYFNYEAQQDKSGLPNDRFSAERPEGSISTLTIQRTEQRDSAMYRCASSIRTSGDSGELFFGEGSRLTVL.

The J gene is TRBJ1-1, the V gene TRBV4-1; D call uncertain. V was trimmed by 0 bases and J by 8 bases, leaving 7 bases between them. The CDR3 length is 12 residues. Germline V gives CDR1 MGHRA, CDR2 YSYEKL. The CDR3 loop is CASSQDGQEAFF. As DNA, the CDR3 is TGCGCCAGCAGCCAAGATGGGCAAGAAGCTTTCTTT.

The V and J genes are TRBV5-4 and TRBJ1-2; D possibly corresponds to TRBD1 (5 bases). V gave up 6 bases and J gave up 4 bases, with 16 bases separating them. CDR1 SGHNT and CDR2 YYREEE come from the germline V gene (reference sequence). The CDR3 covers 14 residues. The DNA for the CDR3 is TGTGCCAGCACCACCCGCGCCCAGGGCTATGGCTACACCTTC. It specifies CASTTRAQGYGYTF.

In its sample, this clone was seen a few times. The V call is TRBV11-1, the J call TRBJ2-7; D might be TRBD2 (5 bases). Trimming left V 5 bases short and J 10 bases short, with 27 bases between. There are 16 residues in the CDR3. Germline-derived CDR1 and CDR2 are SGHAT and FQDESV (reference sequence). The DNA for the CDR3 is TGTGCCAGCAGCAATCACATCGGCCGACTGGACGCGGGCCAGTACTTC. Amino acid sequence: CASSNHIGRLDAGQYF.

The J gene is TRBJ1-2, the V gene TRBV5-1; 7 bases align to TRBD1. CDR1 is SGHRS and CDR2 is YFSETQ in the germline V gene. The V and J ends lost 4 bases and 2 bases, in that order; junction bases with no gene match: 5. This CDR3 contains 14 residues. CDR3 coding DNA: TGCGCCAGCAGCAGGTCGACAGGGAACTATGGCTACACCTTC. Translation gives CASSRSTGNYGYTF.

The chain links TRBV7-9 to TRBJ2-1; 9 nucleotides align to TRBD2. Losses at the gene ends were 5 bases for V and 2 bases for J; bases not matched to a gene: 7. Germline CDR1 is SEHNR and CDR2 is FQNEAQ (reference sequence). CDR3 length equals 16 residues. The CDR3 here is CASSQSGTSPYNEQFF. The CDR3 DNA is TGTGCCAGCAGCCAATCCGGGACTAGCCCCTACAATGAGCAGTTCTTC.

V is TRBV15 and J is TRBJ2-5; D remains ambiguous. Germline assignment: CDR1 LNHNV and CDR2 YYDKDF (reference sequence). V lost 0 bases to trimming and J lost 3 bases, with 14 bases between them. The CDR3 totals 16 residues. The CDR3 is CATSRDITAQKETQYF. DNA of the CDR3: TGTGCCACCAGCAGAGATATCACAGCCCAAAAAGAGACCCAGTACTTC.

This sequence joins TRBV7-9 and TRBJ2-7; a weak D match, TRBD1 (5 bases). CDR1 SEHNR and CDR2 FQNEAQ come from the germline V gene (reference sequence). V was clipped by 5 bases and J by 3 bases, with 8 bases between them. The CDR3 is made up of 12 amino acids. For the CDR3, the DNA is TGTGCCAGCAGCGAACAGGTCTACGAGCAGTACTTC. This encodes CASSEQVYEQYF.

The rearrangement joins TRBV14 to TRBJ1-2; 9 bases are a match to TRBD1. The CDR3 length is 13 residues. With 4 bases clipped from V and 3 bases from J, the junction kept 0 bases outside the gene matches. The V gene's germline CDR1 is SGHDN and CDR2 FVKESK. CDR3 DNA: TGTGCCAGCAGCCGGACAGGGGACTATGGCTACACCTTC. Encoded protein: CASSRTGDYGYTF.

This clone came up a few times. The chain couples TRBV19 to TRBJ2-7; D possibly corresponds to TRBD1 (5 bases). Germline CDR1 is LNHDA and CDR2 is SQIVND (reference sequence). V shed 3 bases and J shed 4 bases, with 16 bases lying between them. The CDR3 length is 15 residues. Here the CDR3 reads CASSIGFVGPYEQYF. The CDR3, as DNA: TGTGCCAGTAGTATTGGTTTTGTGGGGCCATACGAGCAGTACTTC.

This sequence joins TRBV5-3 and TRBJ2-7; tentative D call: TRBD2 (5 bases). TRBV5-3 is an ORF, with its function uncertain. The ends were cut back, 4 bases at V and 1 base at J, with 12 bases in the middle. The CDR3 is 14 residues long. CDR3 coding DNA: TGTGCCAGAAGCGGGAGTGAGGATTCCTACGAGCAGTACTTC. It encodes CARSGSEDSYEQYF.

CDR3 protein: CASSLGANTEAFF. Written as DNA, the CDR3 is TGTGCCAGCAGCTTGGGAGCGAACACTGAAGCTTTCTTT. The chain uses TRBV11-2 and TRBJ1-1; D remains unclear. Trimming cost V 3 bases and J 1 base, with 6 bases left between them. Germline V gene lookup returns CDR1 SGHAT and CDR2 FQNNGV. The CDR3 is made up of 13 amino acids.

The rearrangement joins TRBV6-5 to TRBJ2-3, with 10 bases lining up with TRBD2. CDR3 length: 16 residues. V was pared by 3 bases and J by 4 bases, with 7 bases of the junction left unmatched. Germline assignment: CDR1 MNHEY and CDR2 SVGAGI. The CDR3 nucleotides read TGTGCCAGCAGTTATTCCCCTAGCGGGGGCCCAGATACGCAGTATTTT. This codes for CASSYSPSGGPDTQYF.

CDR3 nucleotides: TGCAGCGCCCCGGGACAGGAAGAGCAGTTCTTC. Translation: CSAPGQEEQFF. The chain links TRBV29-1 to TRBJ2-1; 8 nucleotides align to TRBD1. With V trimmed by 7 bases and J by 10 bases, 6 bases remained unmatched. This CDR3 region has 11 residues. CDR1 and CDR2 (germline): SQVTM, ANQGSEA.

A single count supports this clone. V is TRBV15 and J is TRBJ2-7, with D hard to call. V shed 0 bases and J shed 0 bases, with 12 bases lying between them. CDR1 and CDR2 from the germline V gene are LNHNV and YYDKDF (reference sequence). This CDR3 is built from 16 residues. In DNA, the CDR3 is TGTGCCACCAGCAGAGATCTAGAAGAGATCTCCTACGAGCAGTACTTC. This codes for CATSRDLEEISYEQYF.

This sequence joins TRBV5-1 and TRBJ1-1, with 8 bases that match TRBD1. The CDR3 has 16 amino acids. CDR1 and CDR2 (germline): SGHRS, YFSETQ. The J segment lost 3 bases and the V segment lost 4 bases, leaving 11 bases of the junction unmatched. CDR3 DNA sequence: TGCGCCAGCAGCCCGGATAATCCGGGACAGGACACTGAAGCTTTCTTT. The encoded protein is CASSPDNPGQDTEAFF. The full variable domain, rest sourced from reference TRBV5-1 and TRBJ1-1, is KAGVTQTPRYLIKTRGQQVTLSCSPISGHRSVSWYQQTPGQGLQFLFEYFSETQRNKGNFPGRFSGRQFSNSRSEMNVSTLELGDSALYLCASSPDNPGQDTEAFFGQGTRLTVV.

The CDR3, as DNA: TGTGCCAGCGAACGTTACGGGACACTTACCTATGGCTACACCTTC. Residues: CASERYGTLTYGYTF. This chain connects TRBV2 to TRBJ1-2, with a possible D match to TRBD1 (6 bases). With 8 bases removed from V and 4 bases from J, the gap between germline ends came to 20 bases. In germline, CDR1 is SNHLY, CDR2 FYNNEI. CDR3 length: 15 amino acids.

This chain joins TRBV13 and TRBJ2-7, with a weak D call TRBD1 (6 bases). CDR1 PRHDT and CDR2 FYEKMQ come from the germline V gene (reference sequence). CDR3 length: 12 residues. Between the trimmed V and J ends, which lost 4 bases and 6 bases, there was a span of 10 bases. The CDR3 region has the DNA TGTGCCAGCAGCTCGGACAGCAGCGAGCAGTACTTC. Translation: CASSSDSSEQYF. Combining the CDR3 with reference TRBV13 and TRBJ2-7 gives the whole variable domain AAGVIQSPRHLIKEKRETATLKCYPIPRHDTVYWYQQGPGQDPQFLISFYEKMQSDKGSIPDRFSAQQFSDYHSELNMSSLELGDSALYFCASSSDSSEQYFGPGTRLTVT.

The chain recombines TRBV19 with TRBJ2-7, with D uncertain. Germline assignment: CDR1 LNHDA and CDR2 SQIVND (reference sequence). Trimming pared 8 bases from V and 0 bases from J, leaving 8 bases between. The CDR3 sequence is 12 residues long. CDR3 amino acids: CASSQNSYEQYF. DNA of the CDR3: TGTGCCAGTTCCCAAAACTCCTACGAGCAGTACTTC.

Remarks on this clone: The germline gene is not matched at one end of the junction; a read error may be the cause. This chain links TRBV6-4 with TRBJ1-6, with 7 bases lining up with TRBD1. Per germline, CDR1 MRHNA and CDR2 SNTAGT. The CDR3 runs to 14 residues. The CDR3 coding sequence is TGTGCCAGCCGGGGACAGATTGGTAATTCTCCCCTCCACTTT. This gives the protein CASRGQIGNSPLHF.

The V gene is TRBV4-1, the J gene TRBJ1-2; no firm D call. Trimming shortened V by 1 base and J by 5 bases, and 11 bases separated the two germline ends. Germline values: CDR1 MGHRA, CDR2 YSYEKL. The CDR3 is 14 amino acids. The CDR3 DNA follows: TGCGCCAGCAGCCAAGCGAAGCAGGATTATGGCTACACCTTC. Protein product: CASSQAKQDYGYTF.